This is a list of T cell receptor beta chains from one sample in a study of blood T cell repertoires in COVID-19. TCRdb keeps only in-frame clones here, not all; method: immunoSEQ multiplex PCR. The sample has almost 350,000 clones, about nine tenths seen once. The sequenced sample was peripheral blood. The receptors shown here come from an older woman with COVID-19, enrolled during active disease. Each CDR3 is given with its conserved first and last residue. The D gene is left open where the match is weak. The listing skips clone size in some rows; elsewhere it reads once, few, many or a size class.

CDR3nt: TGTGCCAGCAGCCCGCTAGCGGAAAGCACAGATACGCAGTATTTT
CDR3aa: CASSPLAESTDTQYF
j_gene: TRBJ2-3
d_gene: TRBD2
abundance: few
v_gene: TRBV7-6

CDR3nt: TGTGCCAGCAGCAAACTAACCGGGACAGCCTACGAGCAGTACTTC
CDR3aa: CASSKLTGTAYEQYF
j_gene: TRBJ2-7
d_gene: TRBD1
abundance: -
v_gene: TRBV7-9

CDR3nt: TGTGCCAGCAGCCCCTGGGGGGAAGAGACCCAGTACTTC
CDR3aa: CASSPWGEETQYF
j_gene: TRBJ2-5
d_gene: -
abundance: -
v_gene: TRBV3-1/TRBV3-2

CDR3nt: TGTGCCAGCAGGGAGGGGGGGGTGGAGACCCAGTACTTC
CDR3aa: CASREGGVETQYF
j_gene: TRBJ2-5
d_gene: -
abundance: -
v_gene: TRBV7-6

CDR3nt: TGTGCCAGCAGCCGACAGACGAACACTGAAGCTTTCTTT
CDR3aa: CASSRQTNTEAFF
j_gene: TRBJ1-1
d_gene: -
abundance: once
v_gene: TRBV5-8

CDR3nt: TGCGCCAGCAGCTCGACAGATACGCAGTATTTT
CDR3aa: CASSSTDTQYF
j_gene: TRBJ2-3
d_gene: -
abundance: -
v_gene: TRBV5-1

CDR3nt: TGCAGTGCTAGTTCGCAGGGGATCGATCAGCCCCAGCATTTT
CDR3aa: CSASSQGIDQPQHF
j_gene: TRBJ1-5
d_gene: -
abundance: -
v_gene: TRBV20-1

CDR3nt: TGTGCCAGCAGCCGGGGGCTAGCGGACACAGATACGCAGTATTTT
CDR3aa: CASSRGLADTDTQYF
j_gene: TRBJ2-3
d_gene: -
abundance: -
v_gene: TRBV7-8

CDR3nt: TGTGCCAGCAGCTCAACTCGAGGGAACACTGAAGCTTTCTTT
CDR3aa: CASSSTRGNTEAFF
j_gene: TRBJ1-1
d_gene: -
abundance: -
v_gene: TRBV5-4

CDR3nt: TGTGCCAGCATGCCAAGATATCCGGTAGGGGGATACAATGAGCAGTTCTTC
CDR3aa: CASMPRYPVGGYNEQFF
j_gene: TRBJ2-1
d_gene: -
abundance: -
v_gene: TRBV3-1/TRBV3-2

CDR3nt: TGCGCCAGCAGGGGACAGGCGGGCACTGAAGCTTTCTTT
CDR3aa: CASRGQAGTEAFF
j_gene: TRBJ1-1
d_gene: TRBD1
abundance: -
v_gene: TRBV10-1

CDR3nt: TGTGCCAGCAGCCAAACAGGGGTGAACACTGAAGCTTTCTTT
CDR3aa: CASSQTGVNTEAFF
j_gene: TRBJ1-1
d_gene: TRBD1
abundance: -
v_gene: TRBV6-5

CDR3nt: TGTGCCAGCAGGGCAGGGGGGCACAATGAGCAGTTCTTC
CDR3aa: CASRAGGHNEQFF
j_gene: TRBJ2-1
d_gene: -
abundance: -
v_gene: TRBV6-5

CDR3nt: TGTGCCAGCAGCCGGCGGGAGCAGGGGAGGTTAACCGGGGCCAACGTCCTGACTTTC
CDR3aa: CASSRREQGRLTGANVLTF
j_gene: TRBJ2-6
d_gene: -
abundance: once
v_gene: TRBV7-8

CDR3nt: TGTGCCAGCAGACCCCGGACAGGCCACGAGCAGTACTTC
CDR3aa: CASRPRTGHEQYF
j_gene: TRBJ2-7
d_gene: TRBD1
abundance: -
v_gene: TRBV6-5

CDR3nt: TGCAGCGTTAAAAGGGGGTCTGGAAACACCATATATTTT
CDR3aa: CSVKRGSGNTIYF
j_gene: TRBJ1-3
d_gene: -
abundance: -
v_gene: TRBV29-1

CDR3nt: TGTGCCAGCTCTTCGGGAAACATTCAGTACTTC
CDR3aa: CASSSGNIQYF
j_gene: TRBJ2-4
d_gene: -
abundance: -
v_gene: TRBV18

CDR3nt: TGTGCCAGCAGCTTAGCGGCCGGGTGGTTGTCCGATACGCAGTATTTT
CDR3aa: CASSLAAGWLSDTQYF
j_gene: TRBJ2-3
d_gene: -
abundance: -
v_gene: TRBV7-2

CDR3nt: TGTGCCAGCAGCCAGTATCGGCAGGGCATTTCTGGAAACACCATATATTTT
CDR3aa: CASSQYRQGISGNTIYF
j_gene: TRBJ1-3
d_gene: -
abundance: -
v_gene: TRBV16

CDR3nt: TGTGCCAGCAGCTTAGGATCTAGCGGGGGGCTAGATACGCAGTATTTT
CDR3aa: CASSLGSSGGLDTQYF
j_gene: TRBJ2-3
d_gene: TRBD2
abundance: once
v_gene: TRBV7-9

CDR3nt: TGTGCCAGCAGCCGGGGACAGGGATTCACTGAAGCTTTCTTT
CDR3aa: CASSRGQGFTEAFF
j_gene: TRBJ1-1
d_gene: TRBD1
abundance: -
v_gene: TRBV3-1/TRBV3-2

CDR3nt: TGTGCCAGCAGGACAGACACAGATACGCAGTATTTT
CDR3aa: CASRTDTDTQYF
j_gene: TRBJ2-3
d_gene: -
abundance: -
v_gene: TRBV6-5

CDR3nt: TGTGCCAGCAGCTACTCGGGTGTTTCCGCTGAAGCTTTCTTT
CDR3aa: CASSYSGVSAEAFF
j_gene: TRBJ1-1
d_gene: -
abundance: -
v_gene: TRBV7-9

CDR3nt: TGTGCCAGCAGCTTCATTGCCCGAGACAATGAGCAGTTCTTC
CDR3aa: CASSFIARDNEQFF
j_gene: TRBJ2-1
d_gene: -
abundance: -
v_gene: TRBV5-5

CDR3nt: TGTGCCAGCAGTCCGGGACAGGGCAGGACTGAAGCTTTCTTT
CDR3aa: CASSPGQGRTEAFF
j_gene: TRBJ1-1
d_gene: TRBD1
abundance: -
v_gene: TRBV27

CDR3nt: TGTGCCAGCACCTCCAAGCGGCACCAGCATTTT
CDR3aa: CASTSKRHQHF
j_gene: TRBJ1-5
d_gene: -
abundance: -
v_gene: TRBV28